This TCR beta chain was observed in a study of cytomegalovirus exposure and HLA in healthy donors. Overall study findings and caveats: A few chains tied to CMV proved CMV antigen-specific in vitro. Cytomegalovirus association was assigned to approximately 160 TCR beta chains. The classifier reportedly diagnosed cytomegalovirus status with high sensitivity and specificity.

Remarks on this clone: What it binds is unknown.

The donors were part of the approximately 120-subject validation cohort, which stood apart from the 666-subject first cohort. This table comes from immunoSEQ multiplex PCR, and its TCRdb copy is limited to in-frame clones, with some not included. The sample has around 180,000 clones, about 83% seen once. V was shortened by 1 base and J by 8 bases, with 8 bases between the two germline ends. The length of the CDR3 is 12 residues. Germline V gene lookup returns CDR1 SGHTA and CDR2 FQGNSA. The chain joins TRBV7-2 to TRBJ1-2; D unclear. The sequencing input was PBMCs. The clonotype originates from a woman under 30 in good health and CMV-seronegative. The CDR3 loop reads CASSLDLGGYTF. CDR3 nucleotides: TGTGCCAGCAGCTTAGACCTCGGGGGCTACACCTTC.